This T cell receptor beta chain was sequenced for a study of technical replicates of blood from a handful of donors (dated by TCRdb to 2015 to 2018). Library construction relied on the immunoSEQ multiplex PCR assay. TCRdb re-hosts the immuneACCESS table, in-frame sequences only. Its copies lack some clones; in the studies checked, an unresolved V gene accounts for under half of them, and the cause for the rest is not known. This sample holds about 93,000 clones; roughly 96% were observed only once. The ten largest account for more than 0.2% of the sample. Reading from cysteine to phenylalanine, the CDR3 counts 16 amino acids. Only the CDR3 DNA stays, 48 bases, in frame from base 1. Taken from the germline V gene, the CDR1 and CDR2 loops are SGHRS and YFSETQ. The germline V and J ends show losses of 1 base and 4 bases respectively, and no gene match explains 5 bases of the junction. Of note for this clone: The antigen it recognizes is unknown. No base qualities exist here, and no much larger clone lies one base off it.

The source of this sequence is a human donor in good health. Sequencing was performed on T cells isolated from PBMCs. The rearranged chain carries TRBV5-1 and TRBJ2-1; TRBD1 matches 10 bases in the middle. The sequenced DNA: TGCGCCAGCAGCTTGAGGGTGGACAGGGGGTACAATGAGCAGTTCTTC. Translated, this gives CASSLRVDRGYNEQFF.